Here is one T cell receptor beta chain with its context. As yet, its antigen is unknown. The CDR3 has 17 amino acids. This sample was taken from a study of identical twins. Whole-study findings and limits: Beta out-of-frame sequences displayed a weaker excess of sharing between twins. Models predicted less out-of-frame TCR alpha sharing in monozygotic twins than was found. The more abundant beta clonotypes in cord blood had fewer insertions, and memory repertoires did not show this.

One entry per CDR3 protein results from TCRdb running MiXCR on the 5' RACE reads. Among 450,000 to 650,000 distinct CDR3 sequences, more than 9% were seen once, and the ten largest hold under 3.5%. This sample was also put to use in a study of yellow fever vaccine responses in identical twins.

V is TRBV21-1 and J is TRBJ2-1; the table's TRBD1 call for D was not verified on the DNA. TRBV21-1 is classified as a pseudogene. Sequencing used PBMCs. The sequence was obtained from a woman aged 18-35 years in good health. This chain's CDR3 is CASSKLRCDRAYNEQFF. Written as DNA, the CDR3 is TGTGCCAGCAGCAAACTGAGGTGCGACAGGGCCTACAATGAGCAGTTCTTC.